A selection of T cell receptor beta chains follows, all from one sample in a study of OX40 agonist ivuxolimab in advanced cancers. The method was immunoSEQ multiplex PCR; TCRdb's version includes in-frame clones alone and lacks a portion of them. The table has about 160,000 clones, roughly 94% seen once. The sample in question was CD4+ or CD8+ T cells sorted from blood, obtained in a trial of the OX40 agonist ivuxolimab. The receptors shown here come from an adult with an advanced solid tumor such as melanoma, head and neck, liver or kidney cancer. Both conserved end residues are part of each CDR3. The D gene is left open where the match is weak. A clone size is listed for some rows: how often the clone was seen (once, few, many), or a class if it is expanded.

DNA: TGTGCCCACGAGGAGGGGCTCACAGATACGCAGTATTTT
CDR3: CAHEEGLTDTQYF
J: TRBJ2-3
V: TRBV7-9
size: .
D: .

DNA: TGTGCCAGCAGCCCCCTTCGGGAGGCCCTAGAGACCCAGTACTTC
CDR3: CASSPLREALETQYF
J: TRBJ2-5
V: TRBV14
size: .
D: TRBD2

DNA: TGTGCCAGCAGCTGGGGGGTGAGTTCTGAAGCTTTCTTT
CDR3: CASSWGVSSEAFF
J: TRBJ1-1
V: TRBV5-6
size: .
D: .

DNA: TGTGCCAGCAGCCAGACGGGACATGGCTACACCTTC
CDR3: CASSQTGHGYTF
J: TRBJ1-2
V: TRBV5-4
size: once
D: .

DNA: TGCGCCAGCAGCCAAGAGGCCGCTACCCGATACGAGCAGTACTTC
CDR3: CASSQEAATRYEQYF
J: TRBJ2-7
V: TRBV4-3
size: once
D: .

DNA: TGTGCCAGCAGCTTAGACCCCCCCCCGAATACGCAGTATTTT
CDR3: CASSLDPPPNTQYF
J: TRBJ2-3
V: TRBV11-2
size: .
D: .

DNA: TGTGCCAGCAGCTCAGGGACTATGACCTACGAGCAGTACTTC
CDR3: CASSSGTMTYEQYF
J: TRBJ2-7
V: TRBV7-2
size: once
D: TRBD2

DNA: TGTGCTAGTGGTGCCGGACCCCCTCTGGGCTACACCTTC
CDR3: CASGAGPPLGYTF
J: TRBJ1-2
V: TRBV12-5
size: .
D: .

DNA: TGTGCCAGCAGTCCGGACAGGGGGACGTTCTATGGCTACACCTTC
CDR3: CASSPDRGTFYGYTF
J: TRBJ1-2
V: TRBV27
size: .
D: TRBD1

DNA: TGTGCCAGCAGCTTAAGAACTGGGAGAGAGACCCAGTACTTC
CDR3: CASSLRTGRETQYF
J: TRBJ2-5
V: TRBV13
size: .
D: .

DNA: TGTGCCAGCAGCCTCCGGGACAAGGAGCAGTACTTC
CDR3: CASSLRDKEQYF
J: TRBJ2-7
V: TRBV5-4
size: .
D: .

DNA: TGTGCCAGCTCACCAGGGGACAGCTTTACCGAGCAGTACTTC
CDR3: CASSPGDSFTEQYF
J: TRBJ2-7
V: TRBV18
size: once
D: TRBD1

DNA: TGTGCCAGCAGCGTACGACAGGCGGATACGCAGTATTTT
CDR3: CASSVRQADTQYF
J: TRBJ2-3
V: TRBV7-2
size: .
D: .

DNA: TGTGCCAGCAGCGTGAGGACTAACTATGGCTACACCTTC
CDR3: CASSVRTNYGYTF
J: TRBJ1-2
V: TRBV9
size: .
D: .